A selection of T cell receptor beta chains follows, all from one sample in a study of graft-versus-host responses after intestinal transplantation. Assay: immunoSEQ multiplex PCR; the TCRdb copy retains only in-frame clones and omits some. The top ten hold about 0.9% of the sample, which has roughly 100,000 clones, about 90% seen once. Their antigens remain unidentified. Sample: unstimulated CD4+ T cells sorted from spleen or lymph node cells, taken before intestinal transplant. The origin of the receptors is a human donor who received an intestinal transplant. The CDR3 runs from the conserved cysteine through the conserved F or W. D genes are given only for firm matches. Only some rows state a clone size, as once, few, many or a class for expanded clones.

V: TRBV5-1; J: TRBJ2-1; D: -; size: once; DNA: TGCGCCAGCAGCTACCGGACTGACTACAATGAGCAGTTCTTC; CDR3: CASSYRTDYNEQFF
V: TRBV5-1; J: TRBJ1-4; D: -; size: -; DNA: TGCGCCAGCAGCTCGAGTGGGCGGACAACTAATGAAAAACTGTTTTTT; CDR3: CASSSSGRTTNEKLFF
V: TRBV10-3; J: TRBJ2-7; D: TRBD1; size: -; DNA: TGTGCCATCAGTGTGCGGGACAGGGGTAACTACGAGCAGTACTTC; CDR3: CAISVRDRGNYEQYF
V: TRBV5-1; J: TRBJ1-5; D: -; size: -; DNA: TGCGCCAGCAGCTTGACGGGGGCTAGCAATCAGCCCCAGCATTTT; CDR3: CASSLTGASNQPQHF
V: TRBV7-9; J: TRBJ1-2; D: -; size: -; DNA: TGTGCCAGCAGCTTAGCAGGGAACGTTGGGGGCTACACCTTC; CDR3: CASSLAGNVGGYTF
V: TRBV5-1; J: TRBJ2-5; D: TRBD2; size: once; DNA: TGCGCCAGCAGCTTGGGAGGGAGGGAAGAGACCCAGTACTTC; CDR3: CASSLGGREETQYF
V: TRBV5-5; J: TRBJ2-7; D: -; size: -; DNA: TGTGCCAGCAGCTTTAATTCCTACGAGCAGTACTTC; CDR3: CASSFNSYEQYF
V: TRBV5-1; J: TRBJ1-6; D: TRBD1; size: once; DNA: TGCGCCAGCAGCTTGGAGGGACAGGGATATTCACCCCTCCACTTT; CDR3: CASSLEGQGYSPLHF
V: TRBV15; J: TRBJ1-4; D: -; size: few; DNA: TGTGCCACCTCTACATTGGCGGCGGGGGATGAAAAACTGTTTTTT; CDR3: CATSTLAAGDEKLFF
V: TRBV6-5; J: TRBJ1-3; D: -; size: few; DNA: TGTGCCAGCAGTTACTCGTGGCTCACGGGAAACACCATATATTTT; CDR3: CASSYSWLTGNTIYF
V: TRBV11-1; J: TRBJ2-1; D: TRBD2; size: -; DNA: TGTGCCAGCAGCTTCCCTAAGGGGTCAGCGGGAGGTAACAATGAGCAGTTCTTC; CDR3: CASSFPKGSAGGNNEQFF
V: TRBV12-5; J: TRBJ2-4; D: TRBD1; size: -; DNA: TGTGCTAGTGGCGGACAGGGGGTCAACATTCAGTACTTC; CDR3: CASGGQGVNIQYF
V: TRBV5-4; J: TRBJ2-7; D: -; size: -; DNA: TGTGCCAGCAGCTTGGAGACCTACGAGCAGTACTTC; CDR3: CASSLETYEQYF
V: TRBV30; J: TRBJ2-1; D: -; size: -; DNA: TGTGCCTGGAGTGTTACCAAGTTCGCCGTCCACAATGAGCAGTTCTTC; CDR3: CAWSVTKFAVHNEQFF
V: TRBV15; J: TRBJ2-7; D: TRBD1; size: -; DNA: TGTGCCACCGCCCGGGACAGGGTGTTCCCTAGCTCCTACGAGCAGTACTTC; CDR3: CATARDRVFPSSYEQYF
V: TRBV2; J: TRBJ2-3; D: TRBD1; size: -; DNA: TGTGCCAGCAGTGTGGGACAGGAGATATCAGATACGCAGTATTTT; CDR3: CASSVGQEISDTQYF
V: TRBV2; J: TRBJ1-1; D: -; size: -; DNA: TGTGCCACCGGGGGTCGAGTTCCTACTGAAGCTTTCTTT; CDR3: CATGGRVPTEAFF
V: TRBV6-5; J: TRBJ1-6; D: -; size: -; DNA: TGTGCCAGCAGTTACTCGCAGTGGCCTAATTCACCCCTCCACTTT; CDR3: CASSYSQWPNSPLHF
V: TRBV5-1; J: TRBJ2-1; D: TRBD1; size: -; DNA: TGCGCCAGCAGCTCTACAGGGGATTCTACCGATGAGCAGTTCTTC; CDR3: CASSSTGDSTDEQFF
V: TRBV6-1; J: TRBJ2-1; D: -; size: -; DNA: TGTGCCAGCAGTGAAAGAGGGAAAACCTACAATGAGCAGTTCTTC; CDR3: CASSERGKTYNEQFF
V: TRBV6-1; J: TRBJ2-7; D: TRBD2; size: -; DNA: TGTGCCAGCAGTTCCATTAGCGGGAGGAGTTCCGAGCAGTACTTC; CDR3: CASSSISGRSSEQYF
V: TRBV5-4; J: TRBJ1-2; D: -; size: -; DNA: TGTGCCAGCAGCTTGAAGACAGGTACTAACTATGGCTACACCTTC; CDR3: CASSLKTGTNYGYTF
V: TRBV5-4; J: TRBJ2-1; D: -; size: -; DNA: TGTGCCAGCAGCCGTCTAGACCGTCGCTCCTACAATGAGCAGTTCTTC; CDR3: CASSRLDRRSYNEQFF
V: TRBV27; J: TRBJ1-2; D: -; size: -; DNA: TGTGCCAGCAGTTTAATTTCGGGCCTAAACTATGGCTACACCTTC; CDR3: CASSLISGLNYGYTF
V: TRBV4-1; J: TRBJ2-5; D: -; size: -; DNA: TGCGCCAGCAGCCTACGAAGGACCGGGACGCCTGAGGAGACCCAGTACTTC; CDR3: CASSLRRTGTPEETQYF
V: TRBV10-1; J: TRBJ1-1; D: -; size: -; DNA: TGCGCCAGCAGTGAGTCAGGCCACACTGAAGCTTTCTTT; CDR3: CASSESGHTEAFF
V: TRBV18; J: TRBJ1-1; D: -; size: -; DNA: TGTGCCAGCTCACCCTATGGCGGGGGCGGGACTGAAGCTTTCTTT; CDR3: CASSPYGGGGTEAFF
V: TRBV7-3; J: TRBJ2-5; D: TRBD2; size: -; DNA: TGTGCCAGCAGCTTAACAGGACTAGTCCGAGAGACCCAGTACTTC; CDR3: CASSLTGLVRETQYF
V: TRBV27; J: TRBJ1-1; D: TRBD1; size: -; DNA: TGTGCCAGCAGTCGAACAGGGGTGAGTTACACTGAAGCTTTCTTT; CDR3: CASSRTGVSYTEAFF
V: TRBV6-1; J: TRBJ1-4; D: -; size: -; DNA: TGTGCCAGCAGTGACCTCCTGGCCCTTGGGGGGGAAAAACTGTTTTTT; CDR3: CASSDLLALGGEKLFF
V: TRBV2; J: TRBJ2-5; D: -; size: -; DNA: TGTGCCAGCAGTTTTTTGAAGGAGGAGACCCAGTACTTC; CDR3: CASSFLKEETQYF
V: TRBV10-1; J: TRBJ2-7; D: TRBD1; size: -; DNA: TGCGCCAGCAGTACGGGACAGTCGCCTCAATACGAGCAGTACTTC; CDR3: CASSTGQSPQYEQYF
V: TRBV5-1; J: TRBJ2-1; D: TRBD2; size: -; DNA: TGCGCCAGCAGCAAGACTAGCGGGGCTAACAATGAGCAGTTCTTC; CDR3: CASSKTSGANNEQFF
V: TRBV5-1; J: TRBJ2-2; D: TRBD2; size: -; DNA: TGCGCCAGCAGCTTGGGCGGGACTAGTCGGGCCGGGGAGCTGTTTTTT; CDR3: CASSLGGTSRAGELFF
V: TRBV6-5; J: TRBJ1-1; D: TRBD1; size: -; DNA: TGTGCCAGCAGCCCCAGGGGGCTCTCCGAGGGGGCTTTCTTT; CDR3: CASSPRGLSEGAFF
V: TRBV10-1; J: TRBJ2-1; D: TRBD2; size: -; DNA: TGCGCCAGCAGTGCTGCTAGCGGGAGTTGGAATGAGCAGTTCTTC; CDR3: CASSAASGSWNEQFF
V: TRBV5-1; J: TRBJ2-7; D: TRBD2; size: -; DNA: TGCGCCAGCAGCTGGGCGGCTAGCGGGAGAAGTCTGCACGAGCAGTACTTC; CDR3: CASSWAASGRSLHEQYF
V: TRBV10-1; J: TRBJ1-1; D: -; size: -; DNA: TGCGCCAGCAGTGAACAGGAGGGCACTGAAGCTTTCTTT; CDR3: CASSEQEGTEAFF
V: TRBV15; J: TRBJ2-7; D: TRBD2; size: -; DNA: TGTGCCACCAGCAGAGCTAGCGGGAGGGCCGTGTACGAGCAGTACTTC; CDR3: CATSRASGRAVYEQYF
V: TRBV15; J: TRBJ2-2; D: -; size: -; DNA: TGTGCCACCAGCCCTCTTTCGGGGGAGCTGTTTTTT; CDR3: CATSPLSGELFF
V: TRBV2; J: TRBJ2-2; D: -; size: -; DNA: TGTGCCAGCAGTGCGGTAGGGCTCGCCGGGGAGCTGTTTTTT; CDR3: CASSAVGLAGELFF
V: TRBV28; J: TRBJ2-7; D: -; size: -; DNA: TGTGCCAGCAGTTTGTTTCCAGGGCTCTCCTACGAGCAGTACTTC; CDR3: CASSLFPGLSYEQYF
V: TRBV7-9; J: TRBJ2-5; D: TRBD2; size: -; DNA: TGTGCCAGCAGCTGGACTAGCGGGAGAGAGACCCAGTACTTC; CDR3: CASSWTSGRETQYF
V: TRBV7-2; J: TRBJ2-7; D: -; size: once; DNA: TGTGCCAGCAGCTTCGTTCCGGGGGCCAGCTACGAGCAGTACTTC; CDR3: CASSFVPGASYEQYF
V: TRBV5-1; J: TRBJ1-2; D: -; size: -; DNA: TGCGCCAGCAGCCCTGGGGAGCGGGTCTATGGCTACACCTTC; CDR3: CASSPGERVYGYTF
V: TRBV6-5; J: TRBJ1-2; D: TRBD1; size: -; DNA: TGTGCCAGCAGTTACGGGGGACAGCCCTATGGCTACACCTTC; CDR3: CASSYGGQPYGYTF
V: TRBV7-6; J: TRBJ2-5; D: -; size: -; DNA: TGTGCCAGCAGCTTGGAGAGACACAAAAAACGGGAGACCCAGTACTTC; CDR3: CASSLERHKKRETQYF
V: TRBV6-6; J: TRBJ1-6; D: TRBD1; size: -; DNA: TGTGCCACCACGACGCGGGACAGGCGCTATAATTCACCCCTCCACTTT; CDR3: CATTTRDRRYNSPLHF
V: TRBV30; J: TRBJ2-7; D: TRBD2; size: few; DNA: TGTGCCTGGACAAGTAGCGGGAGCCCGTACGAGCAGTACTTC; CDR3: CAWTSSGSPYEQYF
V: TRBV2; J: TRBJ2-1; D: -; size: -; DNA: TGTGCCAGCAAGGTGGGGCCCTACAATGAGCAGTTCTTC; CDR3: CASKVGPYNEQFF
V: TRBV29-1; J: TRBJ2-7; D: -; size: -; DNA: TGCAGCGTTTCCACCCCTCGCCTGAGAGAAGTGGAGCAGTACTTC; CDR3: CSVSTPRLREVEQYF
V: TRBV5-1; J: TRBJ2-5; D: -; size: -; DNA: TGCGCCAGCAGCGCGGAACTACAAGAGACCCAGTACTTC; CDR3: CASSAELQETQYF
V: TRBV10-3; J: TRBJ2-7; D: TRBD1; size: -; DNA: TGTGCCATCAGAGACAGGGAAACTTACGAGCAGTACTTC; CDR3: CAIRDRETYEQYF
V: TRBV28; J: TRBJ2-1; D: TRBD2; size: once; DNA: TGTGCCAGCGGGAGCGGGGGCTCCTACAATGAGCAGTTCTTC; CDR3: CASGSGGSYNEQFF
V: TRBV10-3; J: TRBJ2-3; D: -; size: -; DNA: TGTGCCATCGGTATTTCTAGCACAGATACGCAGTATTTT; CDR3: CAIGISSTDTQYF
V: TRBV27; J: TRBJ2-5; D: -; size: -; DNA: TGTGCCAGCAGTTCCTATAGCGGTCAAGAGACCCAGTACTTC; CDR3: CASSSYSGQETQYF
V: TRBV5-1; J: TRBJ2-1; D: -; size: -; DNA: TGCGCCAGCAGCTTGTTTGCCCCTAATGAGCAGTTCTTC; CDR3: CASSLFAPNEQFF
V: TRBV29-1; J: TRBJ1-3; D: -; size: -; DNA: TGCAGCACTTCGGGCCTCTCTGGAAACACCATATATTTT; CDR3: CSTSGLSGNTIYF
V: TRBV11-2; J: TRBJ2-2; D: -; size: -; DNA: TGTGCCAGCAGCCACCCTTACGACGCGAACACCGGGGAGCTGTTTTTT; CDR3: CASSHPYDANTGELFF
V: TRBV5-6; J: TRBJ1-5; D: -; size: once; DNA: TGTGCCAGCAGCCCCAACAGGGGCAATCAGCCCCAGCATTTT; CDR3: CASSPNRGNQPQHF